These 10 T cell receptor beta chains were all obtained from the same sample, sequenced in a study of tissue T cells after allogeneic stem cell transplantation. Only in-frame clones appear in the TCRdb table, and some are missing; sequencing was by immunoSEQ multiplex PCR. The table lists around 51,000 clones, around 72% of them singletons. The sample taken for sequencing was sorted cells pooled from one or two spleens. The source of these receptors is a pool of C57BL/6 mice in good health.

Only a few counts were recorded for this clone. Gene names are mouse gene names. The read comes to an end 1 residue before the CDR3 does, leaving the germline J gene to fill in the end. The chain is built from TRBV31 and TRBJ2-7; 10 positions agree with TRBD2. There are 12 residues in the CDR3. Per the germline V gene, CDR1 is GKSSPN and CDR2 is SITVG. J was trimmed by 2 bases and V by 6 bases; bases with no gene match: 1. The CDR3 loop reads CACDWGAYEQYF. The part of the CDR3 DNA that was read is TGTGCCTGTGACTGGGGGGCCTATGAACAGTAC.

In regard to this clone: Gene names and germline match the mouse. The read gets to within 1 residue of the CDR3 end, and the germline J gene fills in the rest. J is TRBJ2-4 and V is TRBV19, with D hard to call. Germline CDR1 reads FNHDT; CDR2 reads SITEND (reference sequence). V gave up 0 bases and J gave up 2 bases, with 7 bases separating them. CDR3 length equals 14 residues. Partial CDR3 DNA: TGTGCCAGCAGTATAGCCGGGCTTCAAAACACCTTGTAC. It codes for CASSIAGLQNTLY. The full-length CDR3 reads as CASSIAGLQNTLYF.

Turning to this clone: Mouse names are used for the genes. The read ends 1 residue before the CDR3 terminus; that terminus is restored from the germline J gene. The genes are TRBV13-2 and TRBJ2-4; 9 bases are a match to TRBD2. J gave up 5 bases and V 3 bases, and 7 bases lay outside the gene matches. CDR1 and CDR2 (germline): NNHNN, SYGAGS (reference sequence). This CDR3 region has 15 residues. The covered CDR3 bases are TGTGCCAGCGGTGCTCCTCTGGGGGGGGGAAACACCTTGTAC. This codes for CASGAPLGGGNTLY. The entire CDR3 sequence reads CASGAPLGGGNTLYF.

There are a few counts of this clone. Mouse gene names and germline throughout. The read terminates 1 residue ahead of where the CDR3 ends, so the germline J gene completes it. The V and J genes are TRBV19 and TRBJ2-7, with 11 bases aligning to TRBD2. V lost 3 bases and J lost 4; bases outside the gene matches: 6. This CDR3 has 15 residues. Germline V CDR1 and CDR2: FNHDT, SITEND (reference sequence). Partial CDR3 DNA: TGTGCCAGCAGTAGCCCCGGGACTGGGGGTTATGAACAGTAC. It specifies CASSSPGTGGYEQY. The complete CDR3 protein is CASSSPGTGGYEQYF.

In the case of this clone: All gene names here are mouse names. Read data end 1 residue before the CDR3 end; the end is taken from the germline J gene. The chain combines TRBV3 with TRBJ2-5; a weak D match, TRBD1 (6 bases). The ends were cut back, 1 base at V and 6 bases at J, with 11 bases in the middle. Germline CDR1 SNHLY, CDR2 FYNGKV (reference sequence). The CDR3 extends over 14 amino acids. CDR3 DNA, as far as it was read: TGTGCCAGCAGCTTAGAGACAGGAGTCGACACCCAGTAC. Protein sequence: CASSLETGVDTQY. The complete CDR3 sequence is CASSLETGVDTQYF.

Note on this clone: The gene names here belong to mouse. The read terminates 1 residue before the CDR3 end, so the remaining end is supplied by the germline J gene. The chain is built from TRBV16 and TRBJ2-4, with D perhaps TRBD2 (6 bases). Germline CDR1 SGHSA, CDR2 FRNQAP. The CDR3 has 14 residues. The V end was cut by 6 bases, the J end by 0 bases, with 10 bases between. The DNA read from the CDR3 is TGTGCAAGCAGGGTGACTGGTAGTCAAAACACCTTGTAC. It encodes CASRVTGSQNTLY. The CDR3 in full is CASRVTGSQNTLYF.

Details on this clone: The listed genes are named as in mouse. The read ends 1 residue before the CDR3 terminus; that terminus is restored from the germline J gene. The chain employs TRBV13-2 and TRBJ1-3, with D possibly being TRBD1 (6 bases). Per germline, CDR1 NNHNN and CDR2 SYGAGS (reference sequence). The V and J ends lost 2 bases and 4 bases respectively, with 10 bases between them. There are 14 residues in the CDR3. This CDR3 reads CASGERGLGNTLYF. The sequenced part of the CDR3 DNA is TGTGCCAGCGGTGAACGGGGGCTCGGAAATACGCTCTAT.

A word on this clone: Gene labels here are mouse ones. The read falls 1 residue short of the CDR3 end, and the missing part is taken from the germline J gene. The same CDR3 is also encoded by other DNA sequences in this sample. This chain uses TRBV4 with TRBJ2-7; 11 bases are shared with TRBD2. Looked up from germline, CDR1 is LGHDT and CDR2 is YNNKQL (reference sequence). The length of the CDR3 is 14 residues. After removal of 5 bases from V and 3 bases from J, the junction contained 3 bases not matched to a gene. Partial CDR3 DNA: TGTGCCAGCAGCCAAGGACTGGGGGGCTATGAACAGTAC. This encodes CASSQGLGGYEQY. The entire CDR3 sequence reads CASSQGLGGYEQYF.

Of note for this clone: Genes and germline come from the mouse. The CDR3 end falls 1 residue outside the read, so it is completed with the germline J gene. The chain has TRBV3 and TRBJ2-5; 7 positions match TRBD2. The CDR3 covers 16 residues. J gave up 0 bases and V 5 bases, and 8 bases lay outside the gene matches. From germline, CDR1 is SNHLY and CDR2 FYNGKV (reference sequence). CDR3 protein: CASSPRLGDNQDTQYF. The DNA read from the CDR3 is TGTGCCAGCAGCCCAAGACTGGGTGATAACCAAGACACCCAGTAC.

This clone has just a few counts. Gene names follow the mouse nomenclature. The read falls 1 residue short of the CDR3 end, and the missing part is taken from the germline J gene. This sequence joins TRBV13-2 and TRBJ1-2, with a tentative D call TRBD1 (6 bases). V was cut by 2 bases and J by 0 bases, with 8 bases left in between. The CDR3 totals 14 residues. Germline V gene sequence: CDR1 NNHNN, CDR2 SYGAGS (reference sequence). The sequenced CDR3 bases are TGTGCCAGCGGTGAGGGACAACCAAACTCCGACTACACC. It yields the protein CASGEGQPNSDYT. The CDR3 in its entirety is CASGEGQPNSDYTF.